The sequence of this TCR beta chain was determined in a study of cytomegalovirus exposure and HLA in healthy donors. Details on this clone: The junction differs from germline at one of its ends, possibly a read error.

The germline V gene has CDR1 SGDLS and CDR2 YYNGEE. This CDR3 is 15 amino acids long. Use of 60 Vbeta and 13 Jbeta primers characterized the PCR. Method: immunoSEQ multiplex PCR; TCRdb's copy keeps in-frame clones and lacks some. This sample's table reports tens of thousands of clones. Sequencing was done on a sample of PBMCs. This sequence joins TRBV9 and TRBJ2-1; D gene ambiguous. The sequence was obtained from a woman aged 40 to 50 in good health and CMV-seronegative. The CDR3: CASSALSSSDNEQFF. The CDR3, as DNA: TGTGCCAGCAGCGCTCTCTCGAGCTCCGACAATGAGCAGTTCTTC.